Here is one T cell receptor beta chain with its context. The germline V gene encodes CDR1 LGHNA and CDR2 YNFKEQ. This CDR3 has 13 residues. Trimming pared 2 bases from V and 5 bases from J, leaving 9 bases between. The data were produced by immunoSEQ multiplex PCR, yet TCRdb's version contains in-frame clones alone and is incomplete. In the table there are about 140,000 clones, about 90% of which are singletons. This sample stems from a study of control samples from healthy donors and cancer patients. The rearrangement uses TRBV4-2 and TRBJ1-1, with D perhaps matching TRBD1 (6 bases). Source material: blood. The sequence came from a man aged 18 to 30 in good health. CDR3 sequence reads: CASSQTGRTEAFF. DNA of the CDR3: TGTGCCAGCAGCCAAACAGGGCGAACTGAAGCTTTCTTT.